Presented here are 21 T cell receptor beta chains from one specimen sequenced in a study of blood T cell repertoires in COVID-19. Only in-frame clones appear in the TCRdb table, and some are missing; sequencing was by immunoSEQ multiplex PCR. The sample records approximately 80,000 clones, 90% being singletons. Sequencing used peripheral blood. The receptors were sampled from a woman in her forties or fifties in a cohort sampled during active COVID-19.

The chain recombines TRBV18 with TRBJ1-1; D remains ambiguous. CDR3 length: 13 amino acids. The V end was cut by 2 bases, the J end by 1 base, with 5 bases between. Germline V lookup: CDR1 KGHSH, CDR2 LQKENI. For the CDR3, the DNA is TGTGCCAGCTCACCAGGAGCGAACACTGAAGCTTTCTTT. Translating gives CASSPGANTEAFF.

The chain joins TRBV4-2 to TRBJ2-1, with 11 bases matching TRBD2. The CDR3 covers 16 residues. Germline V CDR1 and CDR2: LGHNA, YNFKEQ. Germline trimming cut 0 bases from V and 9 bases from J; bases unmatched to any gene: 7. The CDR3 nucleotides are TGTGCCAGCAGCCAAGAAGTAATAGCGGGAGGGAGTGAGCAGTTCTTC. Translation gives CASSQEVIAGGSEQFF.

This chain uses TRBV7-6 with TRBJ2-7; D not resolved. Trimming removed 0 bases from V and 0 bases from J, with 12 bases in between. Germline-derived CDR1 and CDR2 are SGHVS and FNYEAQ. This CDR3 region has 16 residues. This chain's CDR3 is CASSLAPYSTSYEQYF. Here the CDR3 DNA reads TGTGCCAGCAGCTTAGCGCCTTACAGTACCTCCTACGAGCAGTACTTC.

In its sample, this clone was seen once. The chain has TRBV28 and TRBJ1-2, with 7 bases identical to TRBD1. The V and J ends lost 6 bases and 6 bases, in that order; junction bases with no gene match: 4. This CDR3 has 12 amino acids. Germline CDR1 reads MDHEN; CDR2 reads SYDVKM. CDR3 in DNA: TGTGCCAGCAGACAGGGGAGGCATGGCTACACCTTC. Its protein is CASRQGRHGYTF.

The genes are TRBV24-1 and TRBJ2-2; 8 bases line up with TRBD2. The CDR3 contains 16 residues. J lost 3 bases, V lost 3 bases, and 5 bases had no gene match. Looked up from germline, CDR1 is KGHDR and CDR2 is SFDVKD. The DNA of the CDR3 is TGTGCCACCAGTGATGGACTAGCCGGCGACACCGGGGAGCTGTTTTTT. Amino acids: CATSDGLAGDTGELFF.

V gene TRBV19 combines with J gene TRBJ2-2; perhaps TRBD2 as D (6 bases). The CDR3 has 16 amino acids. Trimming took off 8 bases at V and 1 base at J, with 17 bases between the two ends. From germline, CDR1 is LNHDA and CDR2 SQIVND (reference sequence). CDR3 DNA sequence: TGTGCCAGTTCCTCAACCCCGGGACTGAACACCGGGGAGCTGTTTTTT. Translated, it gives CASSSTPGLNTGELFF. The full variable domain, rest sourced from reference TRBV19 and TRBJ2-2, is DGGITQSPKYLFRKEGQNVTLSCEQNLNHDAMYWYRQDPGQGLRLIYYSQIVNDFQKGDIAEGYSVSREKKESFPLTVTSAQKNPTAFYLCASSSTPGLNTGELFFGEGSRLTVL.

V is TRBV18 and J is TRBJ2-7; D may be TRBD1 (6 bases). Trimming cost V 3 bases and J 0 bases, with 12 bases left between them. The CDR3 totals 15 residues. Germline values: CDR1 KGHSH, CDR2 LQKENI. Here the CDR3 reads CASSPVKTGSYEQYF. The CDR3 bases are TGTGCCAGCTCACCGGTTAAGACAGGCTCCTACGAGCAGTACTTC.

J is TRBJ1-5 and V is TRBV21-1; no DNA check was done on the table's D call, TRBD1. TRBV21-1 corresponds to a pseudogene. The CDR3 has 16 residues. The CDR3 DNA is TGTGCCAGCAGCAAGCCGACGGGTCGGGACAGCCAGCCCCAGCATTTT. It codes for CASSKPTGRDSQPQHF.

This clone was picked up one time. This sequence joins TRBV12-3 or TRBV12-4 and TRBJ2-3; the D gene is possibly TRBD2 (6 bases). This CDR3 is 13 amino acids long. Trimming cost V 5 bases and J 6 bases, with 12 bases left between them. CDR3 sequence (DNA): TGTGCCAGCAGTAATCGCGGGGAGGATACGCAGTATTTT. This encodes CASSNRGEDTQYF.

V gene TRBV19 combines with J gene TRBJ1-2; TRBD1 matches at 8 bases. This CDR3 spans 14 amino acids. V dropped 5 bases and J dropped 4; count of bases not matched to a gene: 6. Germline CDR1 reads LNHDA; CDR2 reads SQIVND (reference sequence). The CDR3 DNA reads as TGTGCCAGTAGTGTTCAGGGGGCTCCCTATGGCTACACCTTC. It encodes CASSVQGAPYGYTF.

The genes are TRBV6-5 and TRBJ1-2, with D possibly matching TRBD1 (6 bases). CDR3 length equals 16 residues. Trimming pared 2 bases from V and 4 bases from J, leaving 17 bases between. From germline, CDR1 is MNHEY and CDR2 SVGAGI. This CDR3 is CASSYVRTGGSYGYTF. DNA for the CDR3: TGTGCCAGCAGTTACGTGCGAACGGGGGGCAGCTATGGCTACACCTTC.

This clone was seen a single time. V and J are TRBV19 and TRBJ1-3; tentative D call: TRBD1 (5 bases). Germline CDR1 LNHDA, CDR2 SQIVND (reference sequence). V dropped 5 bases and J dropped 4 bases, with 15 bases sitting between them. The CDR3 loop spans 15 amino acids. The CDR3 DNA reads TGTGCCAGTAGTCCCCGACAGTCCTCCGGAAACACCATATATTTT. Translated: CASSPRQSSGNTIYF.

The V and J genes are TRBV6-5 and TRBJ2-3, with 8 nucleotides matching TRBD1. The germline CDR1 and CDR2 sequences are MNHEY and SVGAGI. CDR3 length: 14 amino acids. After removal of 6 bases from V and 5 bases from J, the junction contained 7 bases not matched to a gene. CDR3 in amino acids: CASSSGQGGDTQYF. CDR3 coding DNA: TGTGCCAGCAGCTCAGGACAGGGTGGAGATACGCAGTATTTT.

The CDR3 sequence is CASSLDRGGQGATNYGYTF. The CDR3 DNA reads TGTGCCAGCAGCTTGGACAGGGGAGGTCAAGGTGCCACTAACTATGGCTACACCTTC. The chain uses TRBV5-4 and TRBJ1-2, with 7 positions matching TRBD1. V trimming: 0 bases; J trimming: 0 bases; junction bases outside the gene matches: 14. The CDR3 length is 19 residues. The germline gives CDR1 SGHNT, CDR2 YYREEE (reference sequence).

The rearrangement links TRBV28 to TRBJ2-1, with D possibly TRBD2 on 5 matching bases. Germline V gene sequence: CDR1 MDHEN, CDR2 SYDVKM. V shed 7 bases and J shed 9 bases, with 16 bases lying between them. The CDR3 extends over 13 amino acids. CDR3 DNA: TGTGCCAGCATCGGGCTAGCCGGGGTTGAGCAGTTCTTC. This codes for CASIGLAGVEQFF.

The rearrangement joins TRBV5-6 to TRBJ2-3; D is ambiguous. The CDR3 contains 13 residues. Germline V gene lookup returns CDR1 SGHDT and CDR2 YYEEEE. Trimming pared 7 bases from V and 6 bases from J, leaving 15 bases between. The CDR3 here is CASRAQAVDTQYF. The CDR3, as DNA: TGTGCCAGCCGTGCGCAGGCAGTGGATACGCAGTATTTT.

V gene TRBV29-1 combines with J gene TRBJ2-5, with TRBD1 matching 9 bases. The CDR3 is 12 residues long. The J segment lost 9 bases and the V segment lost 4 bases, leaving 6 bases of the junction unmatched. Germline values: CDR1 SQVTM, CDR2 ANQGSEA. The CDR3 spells CSVVVGTGPQYF. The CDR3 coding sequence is TGCAGCGTTGTAGTAGGGACAGGGCCCCAGTACTTC.

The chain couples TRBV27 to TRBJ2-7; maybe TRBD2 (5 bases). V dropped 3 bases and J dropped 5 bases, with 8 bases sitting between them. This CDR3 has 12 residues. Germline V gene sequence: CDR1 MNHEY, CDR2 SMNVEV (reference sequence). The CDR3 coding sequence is TGTGCCAGCAGTTTGCTCGGGGACGAGCAGTACTTC. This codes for CASSLLGDEQYF.

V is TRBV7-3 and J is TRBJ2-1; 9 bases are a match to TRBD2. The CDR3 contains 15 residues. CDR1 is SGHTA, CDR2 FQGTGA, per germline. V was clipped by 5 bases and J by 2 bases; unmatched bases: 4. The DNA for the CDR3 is TGTGCCAGCAGCCGGACTAGCGTCACCTACAATGAGCAGTTCTTC. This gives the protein CASSRTSVTYNEQFF.

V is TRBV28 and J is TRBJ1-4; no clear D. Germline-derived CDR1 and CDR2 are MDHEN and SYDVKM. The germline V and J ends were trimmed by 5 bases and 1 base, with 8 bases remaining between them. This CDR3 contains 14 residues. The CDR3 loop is CASSLPGTNEKLFF. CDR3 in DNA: TGTGCCAGCAGTCTACCTGGAACTAATGAAAAACTGTTTTTT.

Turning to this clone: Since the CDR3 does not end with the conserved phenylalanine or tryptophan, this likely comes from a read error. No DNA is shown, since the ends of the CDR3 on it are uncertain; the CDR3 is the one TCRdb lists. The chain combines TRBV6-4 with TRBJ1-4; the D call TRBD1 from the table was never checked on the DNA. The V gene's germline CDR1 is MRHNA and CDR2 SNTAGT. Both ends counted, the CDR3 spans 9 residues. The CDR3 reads CASSDSDRA.